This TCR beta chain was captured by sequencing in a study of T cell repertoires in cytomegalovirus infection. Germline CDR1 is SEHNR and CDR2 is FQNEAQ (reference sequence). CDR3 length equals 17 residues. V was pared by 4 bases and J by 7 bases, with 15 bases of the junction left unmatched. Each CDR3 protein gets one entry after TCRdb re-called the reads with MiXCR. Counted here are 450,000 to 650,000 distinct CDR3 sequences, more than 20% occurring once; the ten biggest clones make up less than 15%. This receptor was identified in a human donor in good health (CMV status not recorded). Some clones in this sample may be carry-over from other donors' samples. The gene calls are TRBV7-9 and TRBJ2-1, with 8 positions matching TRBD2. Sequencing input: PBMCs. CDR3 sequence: CASSSQEAGVKRNEQFF. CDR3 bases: TGTGCCAGCAGCTCACAAGAAGCGGGAGTGAAGAGAAATGAGCAGTTCTTC.